The entry below describes one T cell receptor beta chain. Its antigen is unknown. The sample originates from a study of cytomegalovirus exposure and HLA in healthy donors. Germline lookup yields CDR1 SNHLY and CDR2 FYNNEI. The CDR3 loop spans 15 amino acids. V dropped 4 bases and J dropped 5; count of bases not matched to a gene: 4. TCRdb's copy holds only in-frame clones and misses some; the assay was immunoSEQ multiplex PCR. The sample lists around 63,000 clones, around 89% occurring once. Study-wide results and caveats: The study put under 200 TCR beta chains on its list as cytomegalovirus-associated.

Source material: PBMCs. The sequence was collected from a young woman in good health and CMV-seronegative. The gene calls are TRBV2 and TRBJ1-5, with TRBD1 matching over 11 bases. The CDR3 spells CASSGGTGGDQPQHF. CDR3 bases: TGTGCCAGCAGTGGTGGGACAGGGGGGGATCAGCCCCAGCATTTT. Looking up the rest from reference TRBV2 and TRBJ1-5 gives the full variable domain: EPEVTQTPSHQVTQMGQEVILRCVPISNHLYFYWYRQILGQKVEFLVSFYNNEISEKSEIFDDQFSVERPDGSNFTLKIRSTKLEDSAMYFCASSGGTGGDQPQHFGDGTRLSIL.